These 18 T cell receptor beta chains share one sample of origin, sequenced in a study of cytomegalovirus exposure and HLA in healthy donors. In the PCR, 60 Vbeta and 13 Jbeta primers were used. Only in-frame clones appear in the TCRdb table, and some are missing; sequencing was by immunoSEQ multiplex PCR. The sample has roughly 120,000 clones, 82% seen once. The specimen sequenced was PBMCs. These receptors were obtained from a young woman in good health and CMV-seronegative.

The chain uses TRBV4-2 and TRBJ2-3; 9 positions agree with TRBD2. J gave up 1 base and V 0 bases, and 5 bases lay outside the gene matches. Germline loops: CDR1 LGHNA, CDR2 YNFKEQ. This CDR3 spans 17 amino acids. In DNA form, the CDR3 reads TGTGCCAGCAGCCAAGATCCCCTAGCGGGACGCACAGATACGCAGTATTTT. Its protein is CASSQDPLAGRTDTQYF.

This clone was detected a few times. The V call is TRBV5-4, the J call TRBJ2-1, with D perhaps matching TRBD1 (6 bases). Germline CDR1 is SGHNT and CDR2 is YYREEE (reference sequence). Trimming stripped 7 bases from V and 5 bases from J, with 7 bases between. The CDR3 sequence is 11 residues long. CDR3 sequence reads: CASGGHNEQFF. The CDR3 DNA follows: TGTGCCAGCGGGGGCCACAATGAGCAGTTCTTC.

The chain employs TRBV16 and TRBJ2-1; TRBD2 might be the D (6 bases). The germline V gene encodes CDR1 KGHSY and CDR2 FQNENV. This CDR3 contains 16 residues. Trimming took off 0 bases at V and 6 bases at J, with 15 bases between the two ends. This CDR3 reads CASSQSYGSHRNEQFF. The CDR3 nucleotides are TGTGCCAGCAGCCAATCGTACGGGAGTCACCGCAATGAGCAGTTCTTC.

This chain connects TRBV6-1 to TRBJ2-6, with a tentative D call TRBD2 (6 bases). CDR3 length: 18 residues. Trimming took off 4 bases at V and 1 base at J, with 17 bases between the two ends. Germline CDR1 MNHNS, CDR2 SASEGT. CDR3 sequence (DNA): TGTGCCAGCAGTGGGATCGGTACCGGAGGGTCTGGGGCCAACGTCCTGACTTTC. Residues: CASSGIGTGGSGANVLTF.

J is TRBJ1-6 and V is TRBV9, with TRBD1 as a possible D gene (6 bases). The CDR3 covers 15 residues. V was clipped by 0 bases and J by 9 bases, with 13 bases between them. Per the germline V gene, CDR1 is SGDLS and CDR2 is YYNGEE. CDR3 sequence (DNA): TGTGCCAGCAGCGTAGGGCAGGGGTTGGGTTCACCCCTCCACTTT. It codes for CASSVGQGLGSPLHF. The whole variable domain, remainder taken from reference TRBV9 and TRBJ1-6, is DSGVTQTPKHLITATGQRVTLRCSPRSGDLSVYWYQQSLDQGLQFLIQYYNGEERAKGNILERFSAQQFPDLHSELNLSSLELGDSALYFCASSVGQGLGSPLHFGNGTRLTVT.

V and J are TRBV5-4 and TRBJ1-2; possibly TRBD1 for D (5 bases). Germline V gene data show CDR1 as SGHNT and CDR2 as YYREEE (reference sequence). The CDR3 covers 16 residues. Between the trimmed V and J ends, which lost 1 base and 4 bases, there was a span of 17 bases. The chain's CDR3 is CASSLTGPPILYGYTF. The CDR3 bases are TGTGCCAGCAGCTTGACAGGACCGCCCATCCTCTATGGCTACACCTTC.

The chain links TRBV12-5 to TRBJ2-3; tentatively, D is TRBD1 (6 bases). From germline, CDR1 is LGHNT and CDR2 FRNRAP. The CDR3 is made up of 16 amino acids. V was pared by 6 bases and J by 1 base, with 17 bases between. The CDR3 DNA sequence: TGTGCTAGTGGCCAACCCCAGGGGACCCGCACAGATACGCAGTATTTT. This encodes CASGQPQGTRTDTQYF.

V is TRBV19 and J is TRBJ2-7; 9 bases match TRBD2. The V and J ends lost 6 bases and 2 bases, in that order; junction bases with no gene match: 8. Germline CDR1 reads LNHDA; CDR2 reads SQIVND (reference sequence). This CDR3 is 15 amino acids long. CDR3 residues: CASSTLAGGPYEQYF. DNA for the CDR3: TGTGCCAGTAGCACTCTGGCGGGAGGGCCCTACGAGCAGTACTTC.

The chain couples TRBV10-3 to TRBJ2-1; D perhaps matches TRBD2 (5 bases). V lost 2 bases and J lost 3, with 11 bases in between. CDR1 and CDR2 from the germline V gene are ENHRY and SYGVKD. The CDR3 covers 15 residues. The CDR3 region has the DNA TGTGCCATCAGTGAGAGGGAGTGGGGCTACAATGAGCAGTTCTTC. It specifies CAISEREWGYNEQFF.

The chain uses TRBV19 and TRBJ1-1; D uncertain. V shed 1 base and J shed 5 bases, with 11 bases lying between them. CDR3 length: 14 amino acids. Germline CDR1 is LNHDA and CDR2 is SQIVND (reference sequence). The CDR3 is CASSIGREATEAFF. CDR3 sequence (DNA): TGTGCCAGTAGTATAGGACGGGAGGCAACTGAAGCTTTCTTT.

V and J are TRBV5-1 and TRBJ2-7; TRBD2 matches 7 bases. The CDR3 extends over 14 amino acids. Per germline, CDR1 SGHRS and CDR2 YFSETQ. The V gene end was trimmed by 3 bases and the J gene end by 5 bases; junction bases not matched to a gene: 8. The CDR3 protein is CASSSGGSLDEQYF. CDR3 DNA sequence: TGCGCCAGCAGCTCGGGCGGGAGCTTGGACGAGCAGTACTTC. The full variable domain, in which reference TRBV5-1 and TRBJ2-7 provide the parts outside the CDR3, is KAGVTQTPRYLIKTRGQQVTLSCSPISGHRSVSWYQQTPGQGLQFLFEYFSETQRNKGNFPGRFSGRQFSNSRSEMNVSTLELGDSALYLCASSSGGSLDEQYFGPGTRLTVT.

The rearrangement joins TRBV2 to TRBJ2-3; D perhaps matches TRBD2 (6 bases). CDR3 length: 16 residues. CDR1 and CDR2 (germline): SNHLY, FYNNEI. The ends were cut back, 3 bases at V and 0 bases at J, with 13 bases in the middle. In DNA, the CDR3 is TGTGCCAGCAGTGAGGGGGGTAGCGGAAGCACAGATACGCAGTATTTT. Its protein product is CASSEGGSGSTDTQYF.

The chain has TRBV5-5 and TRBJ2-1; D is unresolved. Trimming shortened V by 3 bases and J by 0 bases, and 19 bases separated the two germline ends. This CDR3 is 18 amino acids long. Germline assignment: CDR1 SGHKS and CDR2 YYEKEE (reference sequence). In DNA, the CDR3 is TGTGCCAGCAGCTGGGTGGCCCACGGGTACAACTCCTACAATGAGCAGTTCTTC. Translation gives CASSWVAHGYNSYNEQFF.

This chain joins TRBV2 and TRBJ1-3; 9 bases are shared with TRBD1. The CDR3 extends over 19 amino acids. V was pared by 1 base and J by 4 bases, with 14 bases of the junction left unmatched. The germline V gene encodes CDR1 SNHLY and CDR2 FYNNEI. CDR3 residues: CASSEGPGTGSGVGNTIYF. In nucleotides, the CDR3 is TGTGCCAGCAGTGAAGGCCCCGGGACAGGGAGTGGAGTAGGAAACACCATATATTTT.

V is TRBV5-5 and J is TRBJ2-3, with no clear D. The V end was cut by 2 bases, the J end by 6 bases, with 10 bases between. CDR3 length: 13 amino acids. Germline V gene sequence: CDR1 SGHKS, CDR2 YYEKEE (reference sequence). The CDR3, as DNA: TGTGCCAGCAGCTTTAGCCTCGCGGATACGCAGTATTTT. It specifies CASSFSLADTQYF.

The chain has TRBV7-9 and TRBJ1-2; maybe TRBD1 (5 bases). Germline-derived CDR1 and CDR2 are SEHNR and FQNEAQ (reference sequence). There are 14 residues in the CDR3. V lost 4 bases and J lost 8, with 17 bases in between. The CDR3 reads CASSSAGPAEGYTF. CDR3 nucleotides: TGTGCCAGCAGCTCCGCGGGACCCGCGGAAGGCTACACCTTC.

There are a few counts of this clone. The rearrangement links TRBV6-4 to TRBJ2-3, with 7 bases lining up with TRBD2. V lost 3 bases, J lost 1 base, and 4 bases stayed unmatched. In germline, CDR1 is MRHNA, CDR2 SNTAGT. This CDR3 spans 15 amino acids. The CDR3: CASSEVSGGTDTQYF. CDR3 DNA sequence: TGTGCCAGCAGTGAGGTCAGCGGGGGCACAGATACGCAGTATTTT.

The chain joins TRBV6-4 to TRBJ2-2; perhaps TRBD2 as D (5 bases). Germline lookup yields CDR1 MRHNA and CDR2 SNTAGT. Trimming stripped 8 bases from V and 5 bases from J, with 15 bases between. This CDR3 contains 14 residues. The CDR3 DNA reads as TGTGCCAGCGCTGAAAAGGGAGTAACCGGGGAGCTGTTTTTT. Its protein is CASAEKGVTGELFF.